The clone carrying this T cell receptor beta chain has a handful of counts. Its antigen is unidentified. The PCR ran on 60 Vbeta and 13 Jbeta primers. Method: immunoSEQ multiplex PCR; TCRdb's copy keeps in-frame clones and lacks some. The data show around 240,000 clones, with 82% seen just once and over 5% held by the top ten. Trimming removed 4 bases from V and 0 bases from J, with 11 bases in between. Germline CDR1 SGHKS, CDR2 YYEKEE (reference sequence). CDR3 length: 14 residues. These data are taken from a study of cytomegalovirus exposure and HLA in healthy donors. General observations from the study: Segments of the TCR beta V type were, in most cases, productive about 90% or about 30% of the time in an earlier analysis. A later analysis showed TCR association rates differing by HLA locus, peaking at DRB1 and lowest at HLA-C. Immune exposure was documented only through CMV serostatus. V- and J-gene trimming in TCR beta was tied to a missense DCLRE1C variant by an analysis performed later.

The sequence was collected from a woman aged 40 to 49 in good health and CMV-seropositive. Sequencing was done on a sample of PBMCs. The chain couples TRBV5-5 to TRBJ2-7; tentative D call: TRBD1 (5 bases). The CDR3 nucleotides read TGTGCCAGCAGCCTACAGGACGGCTCCTACGAGCAGTACTTC. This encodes CASSLQDGSYEQYF.